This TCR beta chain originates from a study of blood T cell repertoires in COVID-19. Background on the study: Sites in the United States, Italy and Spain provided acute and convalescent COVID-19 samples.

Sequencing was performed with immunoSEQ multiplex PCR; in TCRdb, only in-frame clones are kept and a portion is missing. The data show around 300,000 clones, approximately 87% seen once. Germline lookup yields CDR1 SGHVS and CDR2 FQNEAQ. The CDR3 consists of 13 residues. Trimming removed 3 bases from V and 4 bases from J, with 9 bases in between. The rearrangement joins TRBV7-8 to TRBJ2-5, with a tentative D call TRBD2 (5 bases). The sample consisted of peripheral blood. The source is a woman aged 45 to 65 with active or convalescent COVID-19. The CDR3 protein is CASSFVLGETQYF. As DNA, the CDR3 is TGTGCCAGCAGCTTCGTACTAGGAGAGACCCAGTACTTC.